The 14 T cell receptor beta chains below all came from one sample that was sequenced in a study of Ad26.COV2.S vaccination and SARS-CoV-2 variants. The table came from immunoSEQ multiplex PCR; TCRdb's copy has only in-frame clones and leaves some out. The table includes 180,000 or so clones, roughly 89% detected once. This material consisted of peripheral blood, taken after recovery from COVID-19. All receptors come from a human donor who had recovered from COVID-19.

V gene TRBV7-9 combines with J gene TRBJ2-7; 8 nucleotides match TRBD1. J was trimmed by 2 bases and V by 5 bases; bases with no gene match: 11. The CDR3 runs to 16 residues. Germline CDR1 is SEHNR and CDR2 is FQNEAQ (reference sequence). The CDR3, as DNA: TGTGCCAGCAGCACCCGAGGGACAGGTCCCCCCTACGAGCAGTACTTC. As protein: CASSTRGTGPPYEQYF.

As regards this clone: A far larger clone is only one base removed, so a read error is likely. The chain uses TRBV2 and TRBJ2-3; the D is unclear. This CDR3 is built from 13 residues. Germline V lookup: CDR1 SNHLY, CDR2 FYNNEI. V lost 8 bases, J lost 2 bases, and 11 bases lay in between. In DNA form, the CDR3 reads TGTGCCAGCGAGAGTCCCCCCACAGATACGCAGTATTTT. Protein product: CASESPPTDTQYF.

CDR3 sequence (DNA): TGTGCCACCAGTGATTACGGGACAGGGGAGACAGATACGCAGTATTTT. This gives the protein CATSDYGTGETDTQYF. This chain links TRBV24-1 with TRBJ2-3; TRBD1 aligns across 10 bases. The CDR3 runs 16 residues. J gave up 3 bases and V 2 bases, and 4 bases lay outside the gene matches. Germline loops: CDR1 KGHDR, CDR2 SFDVKD.

The V gene is TRBV2, the J gene TRBJ1-1, with a possible D match to TRBD1 (5 bases). The CDR3 sequence is 13 residues long. The ends were cut back, 11 bases at V and 1 base at J, with 14 bases in the middle. Germline V CDR1 and CDR2: SNHLY, FYNNEI. Here the CDR3 DNA reads TGTGCCGGCCATCGAGGGGCGAACACTGAAGCTTTCTTT. Protein product: CAGHRGANTEAFF.

V usage is TRBV5-6 and J usage is TRBJ2-7; 9 bases map to TRBD2. The germline gives CDR1 SGHDT, CDR2 YYEEEE. The CDR3 is 15 amino acids. The J segment lost 5 bases and the V segment lost 2 bases, leaving 8 bases of the junction unmatched. CDR3 in DNA: TGTGCCAGCAGCTTTTTCGGCGGGAGGGGGAACGAGCAGTACTTC. The encoded protein is CASSFFGGRGNEQYF.

The chain recombines TRBV27 with TRBJ2-7; 12 bases fit TRBD1. V gave up 5 bases and J gave up 6 bases; unmatched junction bases: 11. There are 16 residues in the CDR3. Germline V gene data show CDR1 as MNHEY and CDR2 as SMNVEV (reference sequence). As DNA, the CDR3 is TGTGCCAGCAGTCTAATCTCGGGACAGGGGGCCAGCGAGCAGTACTTC. As protein: CASSLISGQGASEQYF.

V is TRBV5-8 and J is TRBJ1-1, with TRBD1 matching 8 bases. The CDR3 contains 16 residues. V shed 7 bases, J shed 4 bases, and the junction held 15 bases outside the gene matches. Germline V lookup: CDR1 SGHTS, CDR2 YDEGEE. The CDR3 DNA follows: TGTGCCAGCGTGAAAACAGGGGGATTTTGGAGCACTGAAGCTTTCTTT. It codes for CASVKTGGFWSTEAFF.

J is TRBJ2-1 and V is TRBV7-3, with 16 bases aligning to TRBD2. The CDR3 is 16 amino acids. The germline V gene encodes CDR1 SGHTA and CDR2 FQGTGA. Trimming at V came to 4 bases and at J to 8 bases, leaving 5 bases not matched to a gene. CDR3 amino acids: CASSSGTSGRGHEQFF. The DNA of the CDR3 is TGTGCCAGCAGCTCCGGGACTAGCGGGAGGGGGCATGAGCAGTTCTTC.

The rearrangement links TRBV3-1 (or the pseudogene TRBV3-2) to TRBJ1-3; 7 nucleotides agree with TRBD1. The length of the CDR3 is 17 residues. Germline V gene lookup returns CDR1 LGHDT and CDR2 YNNKEL (reference sequence). V lost 0 bases to trimming and J lost 4 bases; unmatched junction nucleotides: 9. This CDR3 is CASSQEAGGFWGNTIYF. In DNA, the CDR3 is TGTGCCAGCAGCCAAGAGGCAGGGGGATTTTGGGGAAACACCATATATTTT.

The V gene is TRBV6-5, the J gene TRBJ1-4; D gene uncertain. In germline, CDR1 is MNHEY, CDR2 SVGAGI. The V and J ends lost 8 bases and 3 bases respectively, with 13 bases between them. The CDR3 is 14 residues long. The CDR3 DNA reads TGTGCCAGCTTCCGGTCCACGGCTAATGAAAAACTGTTTTTT. It specifies CASFRSTANEKLFF.

In the case of this clone: The sample carries other DNA sequences with the same CDR3. The V and J genes are TRBV7-2 and TRBJ2-3; the D is unclear. Germline V gene data show CDR1 as SGHTA and CDR2 as FQGNSA. The CDR3 is 14 residues long. V gave up 2 bases and J gave up 2 bases, with 8 bases separating them. The CDR3 DNA is TGTGCCAGCAGCTTAAACGGTTACACAGATACGCAGTATTTT. Protein: CASSLNGYTDTQYF.

The chain combines TRBV19 with TRBJ1-5; TRBD1 might be the D (6 bases). The V gene lost 5 bases and the J gene lost 10 bases, with 15 bases spanning the gap. The CDR3 covers 13 residues. Germline V lookup: CDR1 LNHDA, CDR2 SQIVND (reference sequence). CDR3 amino acids: CASSSGTIYPQHF. CDR3 DNA: TGTGCCAGTAGTTCCGGGACAATTTATCCCCAGCATTTT.

This rearrangement joins TRBV20-1 to TRBJ2-5; tentatively, D is TRBD1 (7 bases). CDR1 and CDR2 from the germline V gene are DFQATT and SNEGSKA (reference sequence). The V end lost 3 bases, the J end lost 3 bases, and 20 bases lay between the germline ends. This CDR3 is built from 16 residues. The CDR3 sequence is CSASGNRGRGEETQYF. In nucleotides, the CDR3 is TGCAGTGCTAGTGGGAACAGGGGCCGCGGGGAAGAGACCCAGTACTTC.

CDR3 bases: TGTGCCAGTCACTATTACGGGACTAGCGGCACAGATACGCAGTATTTT. This translates into CASHYYGTSGTDTQYF. The chain joins TRBV19 to TRBJ2-3; TRBD2 aligns across 10 bases. The CDR3 is 16 residues long. After removal of 8 bases from V and 1 base from J, the junction contained 9 bases not matched to a gene. Germline assignment: CDR1 LNHDA and CDR2 SQIVND (reference sequence). The full variable domain, its missing parts supplied by reference TRBV19 and TRBJ2-3, is DGGITQSPKYLFRKEGQNVTLSCEQNLNHDAMYWYRQDPGQGLRLIYYSQIVNDFQKGDIAEGYSVSREKKESFPLTVTSAQKNPTAFYLCASHYYGTSGTDTQYFGPGTRLTVL.